Sequencing of this TCR beta chain was carried out in a study of CD8+CD57+ T cells in acquired aplastic anemia. Background on the study: Healthy donors gave approximately 10 million reads on average for CD4+ cells.

V gave up 5 bases and J gave up 3 bases; unmatched junction bases: 6. This CDR3 comprises 15 residues. General study results and limits: Significant differences in CD8+ Simpson's diversity were not observed between patients and controls. Patients and controls were found to share about 31 CD8+ CDR3 sequences.

This clonotype was observed once. Antigen specificity is unknown. It was genomic DNA that served as the template for profiling TCR beta VDJ and CDR3. TCRdb redid the calling of the reads with MiXCR, one entry per CDR3 protein. The table lists 350,000 to 450,000 distinct CDR3 sequences, 55% to 75% of them singletons. V and J are TRBV12-3 or TRBV12-4 and TRBJ2-1, with 8 positions matching TRBD1. The sequenced sample consisted of sorted CD4+, CD8+, or CD8+CD57+ T cells (not recorded which) from PBMCs. The clonotype originates from a human donor in good health, serving as a control. CDR3 nucleotide sequence: TGTGCCAGCAGTCCCAGGGGGCGGATCTACAATGAGCAGTTCTTC. This codes for CASSPRGRIYNEQFF.